This TCR beta chain comes out of a study of cytomegalovirus exposure and HLA in healthy donors. Study summary: In a previous analysis, 110 million or so unique TCR beta sequences were found from some 180 million T cells. Findings and caveats of the study: Indistinguishability led to the exclusion of some V segments, TRBV6-2 and TRBV6-3 included.

As concerns this clone: Its matching antigen is unknown.

In germline, CDR1 is SEHNR, CDR2 FQNEAQ (reference sequence). This CDR3 spans 12 amino acids. V was clipped by 3 bases and J by 3 bases, with 5 bases between them. Researchers ran the PCR with 60 Vbeta and 13 Jbeta primers. The assay was immunoSEQ multiplex PCR, and TCRdb's table has in-frame clones only and misses some. The sample holds approximately 200,000 clones, 65% to 80% seen once. The genes are TRBV7-9 and TRBJ1-1; D gene unclear. The TCR sequence derives from a man in his forties in good health and CMV-seronegative. Sequenced material: PBMCs. The CDR3 DNA reads as TGTGCCAGCAGCTTGAGGGACACTGAAGCTTTCTTT. As protein: CASSLRDTEAFF.